The sequence of this TCR beta chain was determined in a study of control samples from healthy donors and cancer patients. Assay: immunoSEQ multiplex PCR; the TCRdb copy retains only in-frame clones and omits some. The table has approximately 86,000 clones, more than 75% seen once. There are 17 residues in the CDR3. Per germline, CDR1 MGHRA and CDR2 YSYEKL. Trimming took 0 bases from V and 3 from J; bases not matched to a gene: 8. This clone was seen just once. This chain joins TRBV4-1 and TRBJ1-3; the match to TRBD1 covers 7 bases. This receptor was identified in a woman aged 40 to 50 in good health. Material for sequencing was blood. This chain's CDR3 is CASSQEPSQGGGNTIYF. DNA of the CDR3: TGCGCCAGCAGCCAAGAGCCCTCCCAGGGGGGTGGAAACACCATATATTTT.